This T cell receptor (beta chain) was observed in a study of brain T cells in children with intractable seizures. The CDR3 length is 15 residues. The V and J ends lost 3 bases and 5 bases, in that order; junction bases with no gene match: 6. Germline lookup yields CDR1 KGHDR and CDR2 SFDVKD. Documented time point: blood from clinic visit 5 months post-surgery; TSC patient then seizure free. TCRdb's copy holds only in-frame clones and misses some; the assay was immunoSEQ multiplex PCR. The repertoire holds about 340,000 clones, with 93% as singletons. Sequenced here: peripheral blood, sampled around 5 months after surgery. This chain uses TRBV24-1 with TRBJ2-1, with TRBD2 matching 7 bases. This TCR was recovered from a boy younger than two with tuberous sclerosis and intractable seizures. The CDR3 DNA reads as TGTGCCACCAGTGATGCCGGGACTACTAACAATGAGCAGTTCTTC. It yields the protein CATSDAGTTNNEQFF.